The 25 T cell receptor beta chains reported below all come from one sample, sequenced in a study of read filtering for tumor transcriptome and immune sequencing. Molecular barcoded adaptors covering alpha/delta and beta/gamma chains were used on approximately 400 ng RNA. Via MiXCR, TCRdb re-called the reads, giving one row per CDR3 protein. In the table there are tens of thousands of distinct CDR3 sequences, around 14% of which are singletons. The sample taken for sequencing was a population of CD138-negative cells sorted from bone marrow. These receptors originate from a donor at least 40 years old with multiple myeloma.

This chain links TRBV12-3 or TRBV12-4 with TRBJ1-2; TRBD1 matches at 9 bases. V was clipped by 1 base and J by 4 bases; unmatched bases: 7. This CDR3 comprises 16 residues. CDR3 amino acids: CASSLGDRARIYGYTF. The CDR3 DNA sequence: TGTGCCAGCAGTTTAGGGGACAGGGCACGGATCTATGGCTACACCTTC.

This clonotype was seen many times. The chain joins TRBV19 to TRBJ2-1; 7 positions agree with TRBD2. The V gene end was trimmed by 6 bases and the J gene end by 7 bases; junction bases not matched to a gene: 15. This CDR3 is built from 16 residues. Per germline, CDR1 LNHDA and CDR2 SQIVND (reference sequence). CDR3 coding DNA: TGTGCCAGTAGAGCTACTCCCGGGACTACCTCAAATGAGCAGTTCTTC. It is translated as CASRATPGTTSNEQFF.

In this sample, this clonotype turned up many times. V is TRBV24-1 and J is TRBJ2-1, with D possibly TRBD2 on 7 matching bases. Trimming stripped 6 bases from V and 2 bases from J, with 25 bases between. Germline V gives CDR1 KGHDR, CDR2 SFDVKD. The CDR3 totals 19 residues. CDR3 DNA: TGTGCCACCAGTCGAGGGGGGGCGGGTTTCAAACCACCCTACAATGAGCAGTTCTTC. Translated, it gives CATSRGGAGFKPPYNEQFF.

This clonotype was counted only a few times. The rearrangement links TRBV28 to TRBJ2-1; 7 nucleotides line up with TRBD2. Germline assignment: CDR1 MDHEN and CDR2 SYDVKM. CDR3 length equals 16 residues. V trimming: 5 bases; J trimming: 8 bases; junction bases outside the gene matches: 15. Here the CDR3 DNA reads TGTGCCAGCAGTCCCCCTACGGGGGAGGGCCTAGATGAGCAGTTCTTC. Its translation: CASSPPTGEGLDEQFF.

This clonotype was picked up one time. One base separates it from a far larger clone, so it is likely a read error. The chain couples TRBV6-2 or TRBV6-3 to TRBJ2-1, with D perhaps being TRBD1 or TRBD2 (5 bases each). The CDR3 has 15 amino acids. From germline, CDR1 is MNHEY and CDR2 SVGEGT. This chain's CDR3 is CTSSYGVQGYNEQFF. CDR3 in DNA: TGTACCAGCAGTTACGGGGTCCAGGGCTACAATGAGCAGTTCTTC.

This clonotype appeared a few times. The genes are TRBV20-1 and TRBJ2-1, with TRBD2 identical over 8 bases. Germline values: CDR1 DFQATT, CDR2 SNEGSKA (reference sequence). V trimming: 0 bases; J trimming: 9 bases; junction bases outside the gene matches: 10. The CDR3 is 15 amino acids. This chain's CDR3 is CSARDPREGRGEQFF. Here the CDR3 DNA reads TGCAGTGCTAGAGATCCACGGGAGGGGAGGGGTGAGCAGTTCTTC.

The gene calls are TRBV12-3 or TRBV12-4 and TRBJ2-1; no definite D call. Trimming left V 6 bases short and J 6 bases short, with 15 bases between. The CDR3 runs to 14 residues. For the CDR3, the DNA is TGTGCCAGCAGGCAATACCTAGAAGTCAATGAGCAGTTCTTC. This encodes CASRQYLEVNEQFF.

This clonotype was observed many times. The chain links TRBV19 to TRBJ2-7; D possibly corresponds to TRBD2 (5 bases). CDR3 length: 15 amino acids. Germline V gene data show CDR1 as LNHDA and CDR2 as SQIVND (reference sequence). With 3 bases removed from V and 1 base from J, the gap between germline ends came to 13 bases. The CDR3 spells CASSIRRVQSYEQYF. In DNA, the CDR3 is TGTGCCAGTAGTATTCGGCGGGTCCAATCCTACGAGCAGTACTTC.

This clonotype was picked up many times. The chain links TRBV12-3 or TRBV12-4 to TRBJ1-6; unclear D gene. The V and J ends lost 5 bases and 9 bases respectively, with 14 bases between them. The CDR3 has 14 residues. The CDR3 region is CASSADPKGSPLHF. The DNA for the CDR3 is TGTGCCAGCAGTGCAGACCCGAAGGGTTCACCCCTCCACTTT.

About this clonotype itself: This may stem from a read error, because a much larger clone lies one nucleotide away. The chain employs TRBV6-2 or TRBV6-3 and TRBJ2-1; TRBD1 might be the D (6 bases). Germline loops: CDR1 MNHEY, CDR2 SVGEGT. The germline V and J ends were trimmed by 10 bases and 9 bases, with 19 bases remaining between them. The CDR3 is 13 residues long. CDR3 in DNA: TGTGCCACCAGGGGTCTGGTAGGGAGTGAGCAGTTCTTC. Its translation: CATRGLVGSEQFF.

This clonotype was detected ten times or more. J is TRBJ2-2 and V is TRBV20-1, with TRBD1 as a possible D gene (6 bases). The V end lost 2 bases, the J end lost 0 bases, and 10 bases lay between the germline ends. This CDR3 contains 15 residues. Germline lookup yields CDR1 DFQATT and CDR2 SNEGSKA (reference sequence). CDR3 loop: CSARTGTTNTGELFF. The CDR3 DNA sequence: TGCAGTGCTAGAACCGGGACAACGAACACCGGGGAGCTGTTTTTT.

This clonotype was counted many times. The chain employs TRBV7-2 and TRBJ2-5; D is possibly TRBD2 (6 bases). V was trimmed by 2 bases and J by 5 bases, leaving 15 bases between them. The germline CDR1 and CDR2 sequences are SGHTA and FQGNSA. The length of the CDR3 is 15 residues. CDR3 DNA: TGTGCCAGCAGCTTACGCCCGGGAGTTGGTGAGACCCAGTACTTC. Translating it yields CASSLRPGVGETQYF.

With regard to this clonotype: This may arise from a read error, as a much more abundant clone is one base away. CDR3 nucleotides: TGTGACAGCAGCTTATCCGGGAGAAAGGGGGAGACCCAGTACTTC. As protein: CDSSLSGRKGETQYF. The J gene is TRBJ2-5, the V gene TRBV11-3; possibly TRBD2 for D (6 bases). Germline-derived CDR1 and CDR2 are SGHNT and YENEEA. CDR3 length: 15 residues.

In its sample, this clonotype was seen many times. This sequence joins TRBV5-1 and TRBJ2-3; TRBD2 agrees at 11 bases. The CDR3 has 16 residues. Germline assignment: CDR1 SGHRS and CDR2 YFSETQ. J was trimmed by 5 bases and V by 4 bases; bases with no gene match: 9. The CDR3 DNA follows: TGCGCCAGCAGCAGAAAGGGGACTAGCGGAGGAGATACGCAGTATTTT. Translation: CASSRKGTSGGDTQYF.

This clonotype was seen more than once but under ten times. The chain carries TRBV7-9 and TRBJ1-5; D ambiguous. This CDR3 is 13 amino acids long. Germline loops: CDR1 SEHNR, CDR2 FQNEAQ (reference sequence). Trimming removed 5 bases at V and 4 bases at J, with 9 bases between. In nucleotides, the CDR3 is TGTGCCAGCAGCGATGCGCAGAATCAGCCCCAGCATTTT. Its translation: CASSDAQNQPQHF. Variable domain in full (rest from reference TRBV7-9 and TRBJ1-5): DTGVSQNPRHKITKRGQNVTFRCDPISEHNRLYWYRQTLGQGPEFLTYFQNEAQLEKSRLLSDRFSAERPKGSFSTLEIQRTEQGDSAMYLCASSDAQNQPQHFGDGTRLSIL.

This clonotype has ten or more counts. J is TRBJ2-1 and V is TRBV7-8, with 14 positions matching TRBD2. V dropped 4 bases and J dropped 6; count of bases not matched to a gene: 8. This CDR3 has 17 residues. The V gene's germline CDR1 is SGHVS and CDR2 FQNEAQ. The CDR3 sequence is CASSSGTSGGNFNEQFF. In nucleotides, the CDR3 is TGTGCCAGCAGCTCTGGGACTAGCGGGGGTAACTTCAATGAGCAGTTCTTC.

This clonotype has a handful of counts. The chain employs TRBV4-1 and TRBJ2-3; 9 bases match TRBD2. Germline trimming cut 0 bases from V and 0 bases from J; bases unmatched to any gene: 10. This CDR3 spans 19 amino acids. Germline assignment: CDR1 MGHRA and CDR2 YSYEKL. CDR3: CASSQDGLAGAPSTDTQYF. The CDR3 nucleotides read TGCGCCAGCAGCCAAGATGGTTTAGCGGGAGCCCCTAGCACAGATACGCAGTATTTT.

Many counts were recorded for this clonotype. The V and J genes are TRBV15 and TRBJ2-3, with TRBD2 matching 9 bases. V dropped 1 base and J dropped 3; count of bases not matched to a gene: 8. CDR3 length: 17 amino acids. CDR1 is LNHNV and CDR2 is YYDKDF in the germline V gene (reference sequence). In nucleotides, the CDR3 is TGTGCCACCAGCAGAGGTGGACTAGCGAGCTGGACAGATACGCAGTATTTT. This translates into CATSRGGLASWTDTQYF.

This clonotype appeared a few times. The rearrangement uses TRBV7-9 and TRBJ1-1; 7 nucleotides agree with TRBD1. This CDR3 region has 15 residues. In germline, CDR1 is SEHNR, CDR2 FQNEAQ (reference sequence). V was clipped by 4 bases and J by 4 bases; unmatched bases: 9. The CDR3 loop is CASSSTGARITEAFF. The CDR3 bases are TGTGCCAGCAGCTCCACAGGGGCTAGAATCACTGAAGCTTTCTTT.

This clonotype was seen repeatedly, ten times or more. This chain links TRBV7-8 with TRBJ2-1, with TRBD1 matching over 10 bases. Germline CDR1 and CDR2: SGHVS and FQNEAQ. With V trimmed by 6 bases and J by 9 bases, 14 bases remained unmatched. This CDR3 has 16 amino acids. DNA for the CDR3: TGTGCCAGCAGACGAGGCGGGACAGGGGTGCGGAGTGAGCAGTTCTTC. Its protein product is CASRRGGTGVRSEQFF. The complete variable domain, with remaining parts taken from reference TRBV7-8 and TRBJ2-1, reads GAGVSQSPRYKVAKRGQDVALRCDPISGHVSLFWYQQALGQGPEFLTYFQNEAQLDKSGLPSDRFFAERPEGSVSTLKIQRTQQEDSAVYLCASRRGGTGVRSEQFFGPGTRLTVL.

This clonotype was found many times. The chain couples TRBV6-5 to TRBJ2-1; D gene unclear. The CDR3 is 12 amino acids. Looked up from germline, CDR1 is MNHEY and CDR2 is SVGAGI. The V gene lost 6 bases and the J gene lost 5 bases, with 8 bases spanning the gap. The CDR3, as DNA: TGTGCCAGCAGCGAGGTCGACAATGAGCAGTTCTTC. This gives the protein CASSEVDNEQFF.

The rearrangement links TRBV23-1 to TRBJ2-5, with 13 nucleotides matching TRBD2. TRBV23-1 is an ORF, and what it does is uncertain. The trim removed 4 bases at V and 5 bases at J, leaving 10 bases unmatched. The CDR3 runs to 17 residues. DNA for the CDR3: TGCGCCAGCAGTCTCGGCGGACTAGCGGGAGAAGGGGAGACCCAGTACTTC. This gives the protein CASSLGGLAGEGETQYF.

This clonotype was detected only a few times. CDR3 bases: TGTGCCAGCAGCCTCGGGTGGCAGCCCCAGCATTTT. Protein: CASSLGWQPQHF. V and J are TRBV28 and TRBJ1-5, with unresolved D. V lost 6 bases to trimming and J lost 7 bases, with 10 bases between them. Germline V CDR1 and CDR2: MDHEN, SYDVKM. CDR3 length: 12 residues.

This clonotype was counted ten times or more. The gene calls are TRBV6-5 and TRBJ1-2; D is undetermined. CDR1 is MNHEY and CDR2 is SVGAGI in the germline V gene. The CDR3 is made up of 13 amino acids. Trimming stripped 6 bases from V and 1 base from J, with 9 bases between. CDR3 in amino acids: CASRLDGNYGYTF. The CDR3 DNA follows: TGTGCCAGCAGGTTGGACGGTAACTATGGCTACACCTTC.

This chain links TRBV29-1 with TRBJ1-5; a weak D match, TRBD1 (6 bases). The CDR3 contains 13 residues. The germline V and J ends were trimmed by 4 bases and 3 bases, with 10 bases remaining between them. Per germline, CDR1 SQVTM and CDR2 ANQGSEA. The DNA for the CDR3 is TGCAGCGTTGTGGACAGCCTCAATCAGCCCCAGCATTTT. Translating gives CSVVDSLNQPQHF. The full variable domain, in which reference TRBV29-1 and TRBJ1-5 provide the parts outside the CDR3, is SAVISQKPSRDICQRGTSLTIQCQVDSQVTMMFWYRQQPGQSLTLIATANQGSEATYESGFVIDKFPISRPNLTFSTLTVSNMSPEDSSIYLCSVVDSLNQPQHFGDGTRLSIL.